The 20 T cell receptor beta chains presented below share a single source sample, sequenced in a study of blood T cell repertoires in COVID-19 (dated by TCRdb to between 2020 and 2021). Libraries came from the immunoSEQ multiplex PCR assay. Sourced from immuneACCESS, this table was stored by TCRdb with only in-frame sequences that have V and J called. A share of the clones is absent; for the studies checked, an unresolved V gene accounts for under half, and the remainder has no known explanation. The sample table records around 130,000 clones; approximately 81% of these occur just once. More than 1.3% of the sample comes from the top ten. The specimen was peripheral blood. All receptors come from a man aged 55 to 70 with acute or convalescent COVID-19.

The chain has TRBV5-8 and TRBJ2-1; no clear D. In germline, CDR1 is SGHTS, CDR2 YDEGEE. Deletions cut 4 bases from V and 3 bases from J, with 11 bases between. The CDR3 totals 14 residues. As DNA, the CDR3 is TGTGCCAGCAGCCCAAACGGGTTCTACAATGAGCAGTTCTTC. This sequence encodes CASSPNGFYNEQFF.

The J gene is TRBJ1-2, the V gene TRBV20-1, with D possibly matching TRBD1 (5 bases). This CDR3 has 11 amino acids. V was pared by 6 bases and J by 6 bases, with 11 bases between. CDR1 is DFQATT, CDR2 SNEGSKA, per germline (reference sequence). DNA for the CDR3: TGCAGTGCGAGGACAATGGATGGCTACACCTTC. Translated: CSARTMDGYTF.

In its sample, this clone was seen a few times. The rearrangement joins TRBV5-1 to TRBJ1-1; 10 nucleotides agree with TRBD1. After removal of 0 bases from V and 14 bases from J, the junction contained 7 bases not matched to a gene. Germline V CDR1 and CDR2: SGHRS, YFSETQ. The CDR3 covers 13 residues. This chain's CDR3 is CASSLDRTGGSFF. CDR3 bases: TGCGCCAGCAGCTTGGATCGGACAGGGGGTAGCTTCTTT.

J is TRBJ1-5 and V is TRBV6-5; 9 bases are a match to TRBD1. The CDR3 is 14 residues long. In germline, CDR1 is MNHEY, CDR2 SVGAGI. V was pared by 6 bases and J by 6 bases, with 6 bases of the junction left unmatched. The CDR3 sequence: CASRTGGTGQPQHF. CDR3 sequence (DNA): TGTGCCAGCAGAACAGGGGGCACGGGTCAGCCCCAGCATTTT.

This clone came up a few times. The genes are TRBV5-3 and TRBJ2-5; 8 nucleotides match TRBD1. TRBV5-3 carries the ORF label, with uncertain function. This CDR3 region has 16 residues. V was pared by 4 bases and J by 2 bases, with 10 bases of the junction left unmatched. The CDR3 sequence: CARSTVDRVRQETQYF. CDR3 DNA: TGTGCCAGAAGCACCGTGGACAGGGTTCGGCAAGAGACCCAGTACTTC.

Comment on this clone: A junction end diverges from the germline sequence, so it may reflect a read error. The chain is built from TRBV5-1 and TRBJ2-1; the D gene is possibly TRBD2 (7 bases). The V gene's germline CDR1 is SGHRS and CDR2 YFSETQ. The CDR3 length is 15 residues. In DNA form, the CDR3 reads TGCGCCCGCAGCTTAGGGGGGGGGCCCGACAATGAGCAGTTCTTC. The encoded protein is CARSLGGGPDNEQFF.

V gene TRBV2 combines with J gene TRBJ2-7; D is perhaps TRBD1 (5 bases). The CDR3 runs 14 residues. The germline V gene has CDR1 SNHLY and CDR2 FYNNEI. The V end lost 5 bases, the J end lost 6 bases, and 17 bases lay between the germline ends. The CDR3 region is CASSPQVDGSEQYF. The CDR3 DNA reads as TGTGCCAGCAGTCCACAGGTTGATGGTAGCGAGCAGTACTTC.

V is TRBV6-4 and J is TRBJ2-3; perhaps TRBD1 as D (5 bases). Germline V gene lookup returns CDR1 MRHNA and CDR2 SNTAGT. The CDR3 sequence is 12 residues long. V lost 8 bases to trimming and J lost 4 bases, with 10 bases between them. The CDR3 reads CASGHFPDTQYF. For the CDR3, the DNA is TGTGCCAGCGGACATTTCCCAGATACGCAGTATTTT.

CDR3 sequence: CASSRTQGSNTIYF. As DNA, the CDR3 is TGTGCCAGCAGTCGCACGCAGGGATCGAACACCATATATTTT. This rearrangement joins TRBV27 to TRBJ1-3; D is possibly TRBD1 (5 bases). The CDR3 spans 14 residues. Germline V gives CDR1 MNHEY, CDR2 SMNVEV (reference sequence). V was shortened by 5 bases and J by 7 bases, with 15 bases between the two germline ends.

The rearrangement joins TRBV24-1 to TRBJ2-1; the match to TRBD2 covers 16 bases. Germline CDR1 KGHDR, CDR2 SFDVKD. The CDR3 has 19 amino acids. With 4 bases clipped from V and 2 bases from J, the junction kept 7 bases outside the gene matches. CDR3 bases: TGTGCCACCAGTGACTCGGGACTAGCGGGGGGGACCACCTACAATGAGCAGTTCTTC. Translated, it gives CATSDSGLAGGTTYNEQFF.

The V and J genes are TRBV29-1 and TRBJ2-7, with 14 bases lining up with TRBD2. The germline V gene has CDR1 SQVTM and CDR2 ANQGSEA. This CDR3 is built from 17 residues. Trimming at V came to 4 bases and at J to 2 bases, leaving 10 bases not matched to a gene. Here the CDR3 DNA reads TGCAGCGTTGTAAGGACTAGCGGGGGGCCAAATCCCTACGAGCAGTACTTC. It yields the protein CSVVRTSGGPNPYEQYF.

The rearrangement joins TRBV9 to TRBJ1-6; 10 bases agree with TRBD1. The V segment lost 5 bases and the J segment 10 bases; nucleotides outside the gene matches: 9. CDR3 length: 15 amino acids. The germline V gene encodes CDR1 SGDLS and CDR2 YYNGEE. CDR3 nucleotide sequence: TGTGCCAGCAGTAGAGACAGGGGGCCGGGATCACCCCTCCACTTT. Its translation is CASSRDRGPGSPLHF.

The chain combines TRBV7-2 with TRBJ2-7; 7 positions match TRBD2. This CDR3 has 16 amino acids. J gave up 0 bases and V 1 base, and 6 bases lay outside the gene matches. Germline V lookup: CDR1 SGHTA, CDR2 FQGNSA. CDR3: CASSLDGAGVSYEQYF. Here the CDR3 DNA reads TGTGCCAGCAGCTTAGATGGGGCGGGAGTCTCCTACGAGCAGTACTTC.

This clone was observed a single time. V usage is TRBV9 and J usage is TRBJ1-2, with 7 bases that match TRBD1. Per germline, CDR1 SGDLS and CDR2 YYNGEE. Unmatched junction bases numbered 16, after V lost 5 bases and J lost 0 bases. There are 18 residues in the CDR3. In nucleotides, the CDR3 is TGTGCCAGCAGTGGAGCTGGGGGACAGAGAGTTACTAACTATGGCTACACCTTC. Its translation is CASSGAGGQRVTNYGYTF. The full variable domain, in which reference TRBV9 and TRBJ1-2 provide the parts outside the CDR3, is DSGVTQTPKHLITATGQRVTLRCSPRSGDLSVYWYQQSLDQGLQFLIQYYNGEERAKGNILERFSAQQFPDLHSELNLSSLELGDSALYFCASSGAGGQRVTNYGYTFGSGTRLTVV.

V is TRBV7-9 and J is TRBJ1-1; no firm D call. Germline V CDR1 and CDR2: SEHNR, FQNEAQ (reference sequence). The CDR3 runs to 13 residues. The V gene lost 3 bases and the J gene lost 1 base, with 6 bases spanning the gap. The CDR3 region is CASSFTGNTEAFF. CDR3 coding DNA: TGTGCCAGCAGCTTTACGGGGAACACTGAAGCTTTCTTT.

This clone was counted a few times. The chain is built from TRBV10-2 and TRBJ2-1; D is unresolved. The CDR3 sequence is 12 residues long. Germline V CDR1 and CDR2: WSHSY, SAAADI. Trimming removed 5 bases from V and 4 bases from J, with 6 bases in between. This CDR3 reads CASSHSYNEQFF. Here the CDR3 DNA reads TGCGCCAGCAGTCACAGTTACAATGAGCAGTTCTTC.

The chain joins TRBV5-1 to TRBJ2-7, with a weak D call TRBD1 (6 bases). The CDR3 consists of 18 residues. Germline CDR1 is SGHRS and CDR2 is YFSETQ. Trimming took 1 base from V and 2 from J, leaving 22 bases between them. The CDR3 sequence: CASSLQVIKGHRTYEQYF. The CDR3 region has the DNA TGCGCCAGCAGCTTGCAGGTAATAAAGGGACACCGGACCTACGAGCAGTACTTC.

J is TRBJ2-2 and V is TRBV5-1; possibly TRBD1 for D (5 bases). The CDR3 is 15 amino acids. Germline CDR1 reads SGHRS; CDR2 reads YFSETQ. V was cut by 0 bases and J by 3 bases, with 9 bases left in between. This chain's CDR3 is CASSLGDSDTGELFF. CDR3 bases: TGCGCCAGCAGCTTGGGTGACAGTGACACCGGGGAGCTGTTTTTT.

Here the CDR3 reads CASSLQGGDQPQHF. The CDR3 nucleotides read TGTGCCAGCAGTTTACAGGGAGGGGATCAGCCCCAGCATTTT. This chain joins TRBV6-5 and TRBJ1-5; D might be TRBD1 (6 bases). V was clipped by 4 bases and J by 5 bases, with 12 bases between them. From germline, CDR1 is MNHEY and CDR2 SVGAGI. The CDR3 has 14 amino acids.

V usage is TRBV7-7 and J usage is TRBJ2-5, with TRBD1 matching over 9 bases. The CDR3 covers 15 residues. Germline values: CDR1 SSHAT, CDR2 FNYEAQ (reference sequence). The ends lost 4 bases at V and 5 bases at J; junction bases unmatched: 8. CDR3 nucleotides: TGTGCCAGCAGCTCTTCCGGGACAGGGAGGGAGACCCAGTACTTC. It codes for CASSSSGTGRETQYF.